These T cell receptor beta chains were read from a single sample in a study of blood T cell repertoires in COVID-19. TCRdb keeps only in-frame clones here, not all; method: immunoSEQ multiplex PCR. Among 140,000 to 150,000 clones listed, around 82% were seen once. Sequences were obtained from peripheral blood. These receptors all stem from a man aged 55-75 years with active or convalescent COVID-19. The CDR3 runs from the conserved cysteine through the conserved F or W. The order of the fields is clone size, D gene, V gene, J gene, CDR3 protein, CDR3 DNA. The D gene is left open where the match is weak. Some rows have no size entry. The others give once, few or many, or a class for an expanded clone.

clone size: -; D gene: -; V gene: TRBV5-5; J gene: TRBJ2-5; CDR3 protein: CASSQDRNQETQYF; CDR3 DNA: TGTGCCAGCAGCCAGGACAGAAACCAAGAGACCCAGTACTTC
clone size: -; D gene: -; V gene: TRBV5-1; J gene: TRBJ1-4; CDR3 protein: CASSLDRVNEKLFF; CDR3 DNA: TGCGCCAGCAGCTTGGACAGGGTGAATGAAAAACTGTTTTTT
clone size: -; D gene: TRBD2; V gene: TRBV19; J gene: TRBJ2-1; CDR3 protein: CASSLRLAGYNEQFF; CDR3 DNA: TGTGCCAGTAGTTTGCGCCTAGCGGGTTACAATGAGCAGTTCTTC
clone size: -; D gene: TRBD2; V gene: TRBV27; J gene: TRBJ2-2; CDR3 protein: CASSLAGGPTGELFF; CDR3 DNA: TGTGCCAGCAGTTTAGCGGGAGGCCCCACCGGGGAGCTGTTTTTT
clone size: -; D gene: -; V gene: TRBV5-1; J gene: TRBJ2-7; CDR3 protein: CASSLLQGKSEQYF; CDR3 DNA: TGCGCCAGCAGCTTGCTGCAGGGTAAGAGCGAGCAGTACTTC
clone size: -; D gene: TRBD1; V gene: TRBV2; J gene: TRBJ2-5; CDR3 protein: CASRTGGIETQYF; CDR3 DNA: TGTGCCAGCAGGACAGGGGGAATAGAGACCCAGTACTTC
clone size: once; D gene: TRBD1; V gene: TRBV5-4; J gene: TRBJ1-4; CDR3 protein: CASSLPTTGGEKLFF; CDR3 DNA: TGTGCCAGCAGCTTGCCTACTACAGGGGGTGAAAAACTGTTTTTT
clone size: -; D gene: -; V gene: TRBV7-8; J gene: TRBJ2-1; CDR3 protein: CASSLGGSRDEQFF; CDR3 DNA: TGTGCCAGCAGCTTAGGTGGGAGTAGGGATGAGCAGTTCTTC
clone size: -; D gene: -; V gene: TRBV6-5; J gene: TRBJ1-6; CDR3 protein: CASSYFQGSPLHF; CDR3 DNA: TGTGCCAGCAGTTACTTCCAGGGATCACCCCTCCACTTT
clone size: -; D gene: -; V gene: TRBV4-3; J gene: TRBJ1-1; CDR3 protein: CASSQAQDRNTEAFF; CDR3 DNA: TGCGCCAGCAGCCAAGCCCAAGACAGGAACACTGAAGCTTTCTTT
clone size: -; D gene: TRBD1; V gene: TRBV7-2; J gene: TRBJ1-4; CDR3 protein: CASSSPGTEGKLFF; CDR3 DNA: TGTGCCAGCAGCTCTCCCGGGACAGAAGGAAAACTGTTTTTT
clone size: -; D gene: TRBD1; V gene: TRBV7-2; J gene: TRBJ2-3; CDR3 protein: CASTSWTGLPDTQYF; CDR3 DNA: TGTGCCAGCACCTCGTGGACAGGGTTGCCAGATACGCAGTATTTT
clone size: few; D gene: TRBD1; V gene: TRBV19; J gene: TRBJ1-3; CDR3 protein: CASSTSTGPGNTIYF; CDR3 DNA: TGTGCCAGTAGTACCTCGACAGGGCCCGGAAACACCATATATTTT
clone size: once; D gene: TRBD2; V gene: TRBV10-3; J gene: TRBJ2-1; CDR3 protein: CAISASGRLGGSYNEQFF; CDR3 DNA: TGTGCCATCAGTGCAAGCGGGAGGCTCGGGGGCTCCTACAATGAGCAGTTCTTC
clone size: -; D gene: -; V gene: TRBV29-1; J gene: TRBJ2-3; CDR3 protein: CSVDGQGIGGTQYF; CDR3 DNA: TGCAGCGTTGATGGCCAGGGCATTGGAGGGACGCAGTATTTT
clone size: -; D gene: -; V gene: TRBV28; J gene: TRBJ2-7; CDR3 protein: CASRSSLGDNNEQYF; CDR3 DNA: TGTGCCAGCAGGTCCTCATTAGGGGACAACAACGAGCAGTACTTC
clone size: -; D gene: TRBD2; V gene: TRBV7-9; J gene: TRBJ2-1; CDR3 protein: CASSFSGRRYNEQFF; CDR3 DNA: TGTGCCAGCAGCTTCAGCGGGAGGAGATACAATGAGCAGTTCTTC
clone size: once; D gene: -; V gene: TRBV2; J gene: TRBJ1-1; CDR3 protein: CASSDRTRNTEAFF; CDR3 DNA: TGTGCCAGCAGTGACAGGACACGGAACACTGAAGCTTTCTTT
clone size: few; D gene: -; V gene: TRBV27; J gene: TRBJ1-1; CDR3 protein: CASSFRMATGTTEAFF; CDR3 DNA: TGTGCCAGCAGTTTTCGGATGGCGACAGGTACCACTGAAGCTTTCTTT
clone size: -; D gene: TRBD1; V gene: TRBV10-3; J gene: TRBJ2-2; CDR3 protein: CAISEGQGGTGELFF; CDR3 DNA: TGTGCCATCAGTGAGGGACAGGGCGGCACCGGGGAGCTGTTTTTT
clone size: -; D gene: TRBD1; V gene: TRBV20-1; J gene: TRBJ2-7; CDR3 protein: CSARDSYEQYF; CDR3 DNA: TGCAGTGCCCGGGACAGCTACGAGCAGTACTTC
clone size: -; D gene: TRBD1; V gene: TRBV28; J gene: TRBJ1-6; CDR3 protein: CASRADRDNSPLHF; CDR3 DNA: TGTGCCAGCAGAGCGGACAGGGATAATTCACCCCTCCACTTT
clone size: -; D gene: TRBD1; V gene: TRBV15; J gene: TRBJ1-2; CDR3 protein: CATSRGPGQIFYGYTF; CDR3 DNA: TGTGCCACCAGCAGGGGCCCGGGACAGATCTTCTATGGCTACACCTTC
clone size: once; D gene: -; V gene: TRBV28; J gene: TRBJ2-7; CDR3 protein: CASSLNGGWTYEQYF; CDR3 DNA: TGTGCCAGCAGCCTTAATGGCGGGTGGACCTACGAGCAGTACTTC
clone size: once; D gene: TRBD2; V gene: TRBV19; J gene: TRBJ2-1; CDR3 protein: CASSTYSLAGAGAEQFF; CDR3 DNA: TGTGCCAGTAGTACGTACTCTTTAGCGGGAGCTGGCGCTGAGCAGTTCTTC
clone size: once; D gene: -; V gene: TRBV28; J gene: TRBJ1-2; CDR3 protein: CASSFLASIYGYTF; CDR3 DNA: TGTGCCAGCAGTTTCCTGGCCTCCATATATGGCTACACCTTC
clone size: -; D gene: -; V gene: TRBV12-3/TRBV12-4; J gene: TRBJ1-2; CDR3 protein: CASGQLFYGYTF; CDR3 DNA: TGTGCCAGCGGACAGCTTTTTTATGGCTACACCTTC
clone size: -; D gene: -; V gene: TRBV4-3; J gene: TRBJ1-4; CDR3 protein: CASSHPATNEKLFF; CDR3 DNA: TGCGCCAGCAGCCACCCCGCAACTAATGAAAAACTGTTTTTT
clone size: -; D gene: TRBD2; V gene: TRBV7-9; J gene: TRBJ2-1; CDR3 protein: CASSLVAGRNNEQFF; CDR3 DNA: TGTGCCAGCAGCTTAGTAGCGGGGAGGAACAATGAGCAGTTCTTC
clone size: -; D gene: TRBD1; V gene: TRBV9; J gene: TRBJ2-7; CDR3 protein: CASSVESAGGVYEQYF; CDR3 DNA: TGTGCCAGCAGCGTAGAATCGGCAGGGGGCGTCTACGAGCAGTACTTC
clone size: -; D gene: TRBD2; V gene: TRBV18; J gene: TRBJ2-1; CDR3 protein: CASSPPLAGANEQFF; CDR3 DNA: TGTGCCAGCTCACCACCGCTAGCGGGAGCCAATGAGCAGTTCTTC
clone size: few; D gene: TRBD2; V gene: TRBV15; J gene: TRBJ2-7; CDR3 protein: CATSTRTSGRAGLAYEQYF; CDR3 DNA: TGTGCCACCAGCACCCGGACTAGCGGGAGGGCCGGACTGGCCTACGAGCAGTACTTC
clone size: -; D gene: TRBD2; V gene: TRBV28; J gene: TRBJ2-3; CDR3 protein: CASSVTSGSTDTQYF; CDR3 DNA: TGTGCCAGCAGCGTGACTAGCGGTAGCACAGATACGCAGTATTTT
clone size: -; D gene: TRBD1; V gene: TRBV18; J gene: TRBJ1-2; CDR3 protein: CASSPGTALYGYTF; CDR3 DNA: TGTGCCAGCTCACCAGGGACAGCGCTCTATGGCTACACCTTC
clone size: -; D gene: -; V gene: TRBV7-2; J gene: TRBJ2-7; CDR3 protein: CASSFRIGEQQYF; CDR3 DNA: TGTGCCAGCAGCTTCCGAATCGGGGAACAGCAGTACTTC
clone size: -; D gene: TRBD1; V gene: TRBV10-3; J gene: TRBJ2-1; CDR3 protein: CAISDRENYNEQFF; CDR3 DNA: TGTGCCATCTCGGACAGGGAGAACTACAATGAGCAGTTCTTC
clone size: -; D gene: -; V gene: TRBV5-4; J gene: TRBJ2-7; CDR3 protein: CASSLPPSQNYEQYF; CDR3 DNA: TGTGCCAGCAGCTTACCGCCTAGCCAGAACTACGAGCAGTACTTC
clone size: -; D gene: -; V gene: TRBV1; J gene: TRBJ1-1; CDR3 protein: CTSSFNGRANTEAFF; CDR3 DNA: TGCACCAGCAGTTTTAATGGGAGGGCGAACACTGAAGCTTTCTTT
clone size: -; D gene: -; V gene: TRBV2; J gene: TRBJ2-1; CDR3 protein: CASSGGSSYNEQFF; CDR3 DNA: TGTGCCAGCAGTGGTGGGAGCTCCTACAATGAGCAGTTCTTC
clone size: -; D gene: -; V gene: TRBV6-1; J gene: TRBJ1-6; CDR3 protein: CASSAWDFSSYNSPLHF; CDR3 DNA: TGTGCCAGCAGTGCTTGGGACTTCAGCTCCTATAATTCACCCCTCCACTTT
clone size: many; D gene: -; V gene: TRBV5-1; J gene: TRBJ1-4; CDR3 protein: CASSPAQGKGELFF; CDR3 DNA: TGCGCCAGCAGCCCCGCCCAGGGGAAGGGAGAACTGTTTTTT
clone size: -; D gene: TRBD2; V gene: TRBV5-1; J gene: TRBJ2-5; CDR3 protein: CASSMGLAGGETQYF; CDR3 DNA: TGCGCCAGCAGCATGGGACTAGCGGGAGGGGAGACCCAGTACTTC
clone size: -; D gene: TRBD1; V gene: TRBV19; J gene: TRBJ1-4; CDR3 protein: CASSMAQGATNEKLFF; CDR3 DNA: TGTGCCAGTAGTATGGCACAGGGGGCGACTAATGAAAAACTGTTTTTT
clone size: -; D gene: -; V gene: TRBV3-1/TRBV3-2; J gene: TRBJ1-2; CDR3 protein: CASSLMARGGGYTF; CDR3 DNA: TGTGCCAGCAGCCTGATGGCCCGAGGGGGTGGCTACACCTTC
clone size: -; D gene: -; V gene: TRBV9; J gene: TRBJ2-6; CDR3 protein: CASSPSTGAGANVLTF; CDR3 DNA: TGTGCCAGCAGCCCCTCTACGGGGGCTGGGGCCAACGTCCTGACTTTC
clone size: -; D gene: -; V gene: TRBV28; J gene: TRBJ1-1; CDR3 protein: CASTTLPQNTEAFF; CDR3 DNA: TGTGCCAGCACCACTTTACCCCAGAACACTGAAGCTTTCTTT
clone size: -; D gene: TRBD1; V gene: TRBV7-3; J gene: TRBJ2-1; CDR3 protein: CASSPMTGSNEQFF; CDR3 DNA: TGTGCCAGCAGCCCCATGACAGGGAGTAATGAGCAGTTCTTC
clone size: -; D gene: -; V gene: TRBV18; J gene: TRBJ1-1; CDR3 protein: CASSPQTGSLNTEAFF; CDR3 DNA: TGTGCCAGCTCACCCCAAACCGGGTCCTTGAACACTGAAGCTTTCTTT
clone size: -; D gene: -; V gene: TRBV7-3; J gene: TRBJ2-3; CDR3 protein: CASSSGLVDTQYF; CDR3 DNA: TGTGCCAGCAGCTCCGGACTTGTGGATACGCAGTATTTT
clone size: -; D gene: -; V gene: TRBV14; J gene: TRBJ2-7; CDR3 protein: CASSQVRSSYEQYF; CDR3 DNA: TGTGCCAGCAGCCAAGTGCGGAGCTCCTACGAGCAGTACTTC